One and the same sample provided the 8 T cell receptor beta chains below, sequenced in a study of T cell repertoires in cytomegalovirus infection. A single record per CDR3 protein comes from TCRdb applying MiXCR to the reads. The sample shows about 140,000 distinct CDR3 sequences, under 8% of them seen only once. What was sequenced was PBMCs. The receptor source for this set is a human donor in good health (CMV status not recorded). Some clones in this sample may be carry-over from other donors' samples.

This clonotype was counted ten times or more. This rearrangement joins TRBV6-1 to TRBJ1-3; the D is unclear. The ends were cut back, 6 bases at V and 5 bases at J, with 14 bases in the middle. Germline V gene data show CDR1 as MNHNS and CDR2 as SASEGT. The CDR3 covers 14 residues. CDR3 sequence (DNA): TGTGCCAGCAGCCTCCCAGGATCGAGAAACACCATATATTTT. Translation: CASSLPGSRNTIYF.

This clonotype has a handful of counts. The chain recombines TRBV7-2 with TRBJ2-7; 10 bases align to TRBD1. The CDR3 runs 15 residues. The V gene end was trimmed by 1 base and the J gene end by 6 bases; junction bases not matched to a gene: 6. Germline V gives CDR1 SGHTA, CDR2 FQGNSA. CDR3 nucleotide sequence: TGTGCCAGCAGCTTAGGATGGGACAGGGGTGGCGAGCAGTACTTC. This sequence encodes CASSLGWDRGGEQYF.

There are many counts of this clonotype. The chain employs TRBV10-2 and TRBJ1-2; D might be TRBD1 (6 bases). Germline values: CDR1 WSHSY, CDR2 SAAADI. This CDR3 is 14 amino acids long. Trimming took 5 bases from V and 0 from J, leaving 10 bases between them. Written as DNA, the CDR3 is TGCGCCAGCAGTAGCCGGGACACTAACTATGGCTACACCTTC. It translates to CASSSRDTNYGYTF.

J is TRBJ2-3 and V is TRBV11-2; 7 nucleotides agree with TRBD2. J lost 4 bases, V lost 3 bases, and 4 bases had no gene match. CDR1 and CDR2 from the germline V gene are SGHAT and FQNNGV. This CDR3 contains 14 residues. CDR3 in DNA: TGTGCCAGCAGCTTCTGGGGGGGACCAGATACGCAGTATTTT. It is translated as CASSFWGGPDTQYF. The full variable domain, rest sourced from reference TRBV11-2 and TRBJ2-3, is EAGVAQSPRYKIIEKRQSVAFWCNPISGHATLYWYQQILGQGPKLLIQFQNNGVVDDSQLPKDRFSAERLKGVDSTLKIQPAKLEDSAVYLCASSFWGGPDTQYFGPGTRLTVL.

Only a few counts were recorded for this clonotype. The V and J genes are TRBV7-2 and TRBJ1-3; D is unresolved. The V gene's germline CDR1 is SGHTA and CDR2 FQGNSA. The V end lost 1 base, the J end lost 4 bases, and 20 bases lay between the germline ends. The CDR3 spans 18 residues. As DNA, the CDR3 is TGTGCCAGCAGCTTAGTCGGTCGTGAGACACTTATCGGAAACACCATATATTTT. It translates to CASSLVGRETLIGNTIYF.

At least ten counts were recorded for this clonotype. The chain has TRBV7-9 and TRBJ2-1; D is undetermined. V shed 1 base and J shed 6 bases, with 4 bases lying between them. There are 12 residues in the CDR3. Germline-derived CDR1 and CDR2 are SEHNR and FQNEAQ (reference sequence). The CDR3 DNA sequence: TGTGCCAGCAGCTTAGACCGCAATGAGCAGTTCTTC. Its protein product is CASSLDRNEQFF. The variable domain in full, with the rest retrieved from reference TRBV7-9 and TRBJ2-1, is DTGVSQNPRHKITKRGQNVTFRCDPISEHNRLYWYRQTLGQGPEFLTYFQNEAQLEKSRLLSDRFSAERPKGSFSTLEIQRTEQGDSAMYLCASSLDRNEQFFGPGTRLTVL.

The chain is built from TRBV11-2 and TRBJ1-3, with D unresolved. Trimming cost V 0 bases and J 2 bases, with 14 bases left between them. From germline, CDR1 is SGHAT and CDR2 FQNNGV. CDR3 length equals 17 residues. CDR3 residues: CASSLDHRRSPGNTIYF. Written as DNA, the CDR3 is TGTGCCAGCAGCTTAGACCACCGACGTAGCCCTGGAAACACCATATATTTT.

This clonotype was counted many times. The J gene is TRBJ1-5, the V gene TRBV12-3 or TRBV12-4; no clear D gene. The ends were cut back, 6 bases at V and 1 base at J, with 13 bases in the middle. CDR3 size: 15 residues. The CDR3 region has the DNA TGTGCCAGCAGCCCGAAGGAGTTGAGCAATCAGCCCCAGCATTTT. Encoded protein: CASSPKELSNQPQHF.